This T cell receptor beta chain is from a study of T cell responses to AZD1222 COVID-19 vaccine. Regarding the study as a whole: Nearly half of spike-specific TCRs reportedly target unmutated variant regions. It was only a handful of AZD1222 recipients who were seropositive at baseline. The donor group comprised mostly white British people and more females; the analysis possibly underestimated clonal diversity.

The V gene's germline CDR1 is SGHRS and CDR2 YFSETQ. The CDR3 spans 16 residues. Trimming left V 0 bases short and J 6 bases short, with 16 bases between. This clone was picked up a small number of times. Its target is unknown. Profiled with immunoSEQ multiplex PCR; TCRdb holds only in-frame clones, not every one. The repertoire holds some 70,000 clones, roughly 80% seen once, with about 14% in the top ten. The receptor comes from an adult who received the AZD1222 COVID-19 vaccine. The sample consisted of peripheral blood, taken 28 days after the second AZD1222 dose. The chain has TRBV5-1 and TRBJ2-1; possibly TRBD2 for D (7 bases). This CDR3 is CASSLAPGGQGNEQFF. For the CDR3, the DNA is TGCGCCAGCAGCTTGGCCCCGGGGGGCCAAGGCAATGAGCAGTTCTTC. The variable domain in full, with the rest retrieved from reference TRBV5-1 and TRBJ2-1, is KAGVTQTPRYLIKTRGQQVTLSCSPISGHRSVSWYQQTPGQGLQFLFEYFSETQRNKGNFPGRFSGRQFSNSRSEMNVSTLELGDSALYLCASSLAPGGQGNEQFFGPGTRLTVL.